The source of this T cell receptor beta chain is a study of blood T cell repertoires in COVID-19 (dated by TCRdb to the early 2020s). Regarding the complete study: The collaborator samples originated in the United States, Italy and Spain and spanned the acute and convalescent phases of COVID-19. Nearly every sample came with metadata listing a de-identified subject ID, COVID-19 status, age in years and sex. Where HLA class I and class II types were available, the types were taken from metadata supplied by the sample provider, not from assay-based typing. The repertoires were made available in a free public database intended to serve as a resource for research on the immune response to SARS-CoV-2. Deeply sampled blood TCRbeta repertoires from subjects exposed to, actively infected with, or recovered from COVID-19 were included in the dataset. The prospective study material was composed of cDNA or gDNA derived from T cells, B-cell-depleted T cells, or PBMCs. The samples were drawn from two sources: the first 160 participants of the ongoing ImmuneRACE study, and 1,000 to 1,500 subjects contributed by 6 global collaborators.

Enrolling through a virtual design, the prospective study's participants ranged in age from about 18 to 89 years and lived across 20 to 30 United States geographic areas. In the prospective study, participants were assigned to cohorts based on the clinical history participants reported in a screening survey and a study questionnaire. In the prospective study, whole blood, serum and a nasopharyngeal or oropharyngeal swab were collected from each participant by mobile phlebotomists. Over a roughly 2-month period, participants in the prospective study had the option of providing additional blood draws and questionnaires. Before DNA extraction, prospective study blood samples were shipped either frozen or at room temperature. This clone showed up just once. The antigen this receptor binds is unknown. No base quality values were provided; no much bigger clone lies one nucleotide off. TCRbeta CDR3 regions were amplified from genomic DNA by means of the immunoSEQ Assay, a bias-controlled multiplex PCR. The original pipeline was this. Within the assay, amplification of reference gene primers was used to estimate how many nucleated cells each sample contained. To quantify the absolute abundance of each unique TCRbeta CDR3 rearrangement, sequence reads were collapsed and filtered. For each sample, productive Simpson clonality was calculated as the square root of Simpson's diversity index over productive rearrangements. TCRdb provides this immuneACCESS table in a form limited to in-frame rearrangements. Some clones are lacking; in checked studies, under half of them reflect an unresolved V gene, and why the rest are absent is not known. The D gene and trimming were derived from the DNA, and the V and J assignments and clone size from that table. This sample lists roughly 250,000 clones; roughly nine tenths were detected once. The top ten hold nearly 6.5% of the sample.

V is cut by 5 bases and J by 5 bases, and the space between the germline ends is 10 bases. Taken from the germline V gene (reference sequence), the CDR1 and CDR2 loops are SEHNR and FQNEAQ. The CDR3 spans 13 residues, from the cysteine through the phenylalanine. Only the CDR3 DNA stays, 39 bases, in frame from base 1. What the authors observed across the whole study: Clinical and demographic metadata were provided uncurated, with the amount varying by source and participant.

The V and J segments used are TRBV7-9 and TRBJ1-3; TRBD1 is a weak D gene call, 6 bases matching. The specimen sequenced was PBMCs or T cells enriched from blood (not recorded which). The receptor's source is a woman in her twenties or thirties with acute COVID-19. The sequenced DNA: TGTGCCAGCAGCGGCCGGGACAGAAACACCATATATTTT. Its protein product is CASSGRDRNTIYF.